What follows are 9 T cell receptor beta chains derived from one specimen sequenced in a study of Ad26.COV2.S vaccination and SARS-CoV-2 variants. Profiled with immunoSEQ multiplex PCR; TCRdb holds only in-frame clones, not every one. The top ten hold less than 4.5% of the sample, which has about 420,000 clones, roughly 90% seen once. Treatment here: some 19 received Ad26.COV2.S at low or high dose, single or two shots; about 5 received placebo; per-sample allocation not given. Day 63 after the first vaccine or placebo injection was the time point for sampling. The sample was peripheral blood, taken in a trial of Ad26.COV2.S vaccine versus placebo. These receptors originate from a person aged 18 to 59 who received the Ad26.COV2.S COVID-19 vaccine or a placebo.

This clone occurred once. The genes are TRBV6-5 and TRBJ2-1; unclear D gene. V was pared by 6 bases and J by 0 bases, with 9 bases between. This CDR3 contains 14 residues. Germline assignment: CDR1 MNHEY and CDR2 SVGAGI. The CDR3 protein is CASRPVGSYNEQFF. CDR3 coding DNA: TGTGCCAGCAGACCGGTAGGCTCCTACAATGAGCAGTTCTTC.

This rearrangement joins TRBV4-1 to TRBJ1-4, with D tentatively TRBD1 (6 bases). V lost 1 base and J 2 bases, leaving 14 bases between the germline ends. The germline V gene encodes CDR1 MGHRA and CDR2 YSYEKL. The CDR3 consists of 17 residues. As DNA, the CDR3 is TGCGCCAGCAGCCAAGTCGGGGAGGGGGGGACTAATGAAAAACTGTTTTTT. Translation gives CASSQVGEGGTNEKLFF.

This chain uses TRBV2 with TRBJ2-7; D might be TRBD1 (6 bases). The V gene lost 11 bases and the J gene lost 0 bases, with 23 bases spanning the gap. The germline V gene encodes CDR1 SNHLY and CDR2 FYNNEI. The CDR3 loop spans 16 amino acids. The DNA for the CDR3 is TGTGCCGGTTTAGGTGGAACAGGGTCGAGCTCCTACGAGCAGTACTTC. This gives the protein CAGLGGTGSSSYEQYF.

This chain links TRBV24-1 with TRBJ2-1; D unclear. Deletions cut 6 bases from V and 7 bases from J, with 12 bases between. Germline V CDR1 and CDR2: KGHDR, SFDVKD. The CDR3 has 13 residues. CDR3 coding DNA: TGTGCCACCAGTTTCAGGCTGGAGAATGAGCAGTTCTTC. Its protein is CATSFRLENEQFF.

The chain uses TRBV29-1 and TRBJ1-1, with 9 bases that match TRBD1. The trim removed 5 bases at V and 4 bases at J, leaving 8 bases unmatched. Germline V gene data show CDR1 as SQVTM and CDR2 as ANQGSEA. The CDR3 loop spans 14 amino acids. CDR3 protein: CSVTRQGESTEAFF. The CDR3 DNA follows: TGCAGCGTTACGAGACAGGGGGAGAGCACTGAAGCTTTCTTT.

This clone came up once. The V gene is TRBV5-1, the J gene TRBJ1-4, with D unclear. Trimming took 1 base from V and 5 from J, leaving 15 bases between them. This CDR3 spans 16 amino acids. The germline V gene has CDR1 SGHRS and CDR2 YFSETQ. The CDR3 bases are TGCGCCAGCAGCTTGAAAATGGTCGGCCCCAATGAAAAACTGTTTTTT. This encodes CASSLKMVGPNEKLFF.

The chain joins TRBV6-7 to TRBJ1-1; D unresolved. TRBV6-7 is filed as an ORF, its function uncertain. The CDR3 sequence is 19 residues long. V was trimmed by 0 bases and J by 3 bases, leaving 23 bases between them. The CDR3 spells CASSYSITNTPAGYTEAFF. CDR3 bases: TGTGCCAGCAGTTACTCGATAACCAACACACCAGCCGGGTACACTGAAGCTTTCTTT.

V is TRBV28 and J is TRBJ1-5; D not certain. The CDR3 totals 11 residues. Trimming pared 5 bases from V and 5 bases from J, leaving 4 bases between. The germline gives CDR1 MDHEN, CDR2 SYDVKM. For the CDR3, the DNA is TGTGCCAGCAGTCGCCATCAGCCCCAGCATTTT. Protein product: CASSRHQPQHF.

This chain connects TRBV28 to TRBJ1-1; no firm D call. V was pared by 6 bases and J by 2 bases, with 19 bases between. This CDR3 spans 16 amino acids. Germline values: CDR1 MDHEN, CDR2 SYDVKM. The CDR3 loop reads CASSHVKTDHNTEAFF. CDR3 bases: TGTGCCAGCAGCCATGTCAAGACGGACCATAACACTGAAGCTTTCTTT.